The T cell receptor beta chain described here comes from a study of shared clonotypes between healthy human individuals (dated by TCRdb to the early 2020s). A note on the overall study: The cohort comprised two women and a few men aged 18 to 49 years. To increase sequencing depth and limit assay-specific biases, different laboratories used diverse techniques to prepare libraries and sequence TCR repertoires. To estimate repertoire size and how much clonotypes are shared between individuals, the study performed deep sequencing of blood TCR repertoires from five healthy adults. Between about 0.85 and 10 billion PBMCs per donor were obtained by leukapheresis. Per donor, three plates each were used for CD4 naive and CD4 memory, two for CD8 naive, and one for CD8 memory.

Points on this clone: Its antigen has not been determined. Nothing much larger sits one base from this clone, and base qualities are not available. Additional DNA sequences in this sample encode the identical CDR3.

The germline V gene provides CDR1 MNHEY and CDR2 SVGAGI. There are 13 amino acids in the CDR3, from cysteine to phenylalanine inclusive. CDR3 DNA only is kept here, 39 bases in frame from base 1. Trimming removed 3 bases from V and 2 bases from J, leaving 7 bases between the germline ends. Results the study describes overall, beyond this receptor: Clonotypes shared by all four sorted-subset donors showed higher generation probabilities than non-shared clonotypes. The genetic and exposure-history diversity represented was limited by the small number of donors. Larger estimated clonotype richness was generally found for naive subsets than for memory subsets. Incomplete sequencing was indicated by rarefaction of sorted-subset datasets, despite the large sequencing depth. Sampling was restricted to blood, and TCR repertoires in tissue are likely to differ from TCR repertoires in blood. Approximately 5% of naive CD4, 3.5% of naive CD8, roughly 2.5% of memory CD4, and around 0.42% of memory CD8 clonotypes were shared across four donors. Pairwise subsampling indicated that sequencing depth was expected to affect the degree of clonotype sharing among donors.

Using the deep immunoSEQ assay, multiplex PCR amplified TCR CDR3 regions from genomic DNA. Extracted genomic DNA from each cell subset was spread evenly across all wells of several immunoSEQ 96-well plates, with each plate serving as a replicate. For sorted subsets, around 200 ng genomic DNA, equal to 30,000 or so T cell genomes, was loaded into each replicate PCR. The purified libraries were quantified using a Qubit 3.0 fluorometer, sized with a Bioanalyzer 2100, and then quantified again using the KAPA Library Quantification kit. Every immunoSEQ 96-well plate was sequenced on a dedicated single-read 150-cycle Illumina NextSeq 550 flow cell. The study's own analysis went as follows. Because the immunoSEQ output held only junctional sequences and lacked quality scores, the filtering could not match the filtering applied to full-length reads. To assign V/J genes and CDR3, sequences were annotated using PyIR, a Python wrapper for IgBLAST v1.9, with IMGT germline references. Reads were filtered out if the reads had weak V/J assignments (E-value above 1e-6), no CDR3, stop codons, out-of-frame junctions, or ambiguous translated residues. A V3J clonotype was defined by an identical inferred V gene, J gene, and CDR3 amino acid sequence. Percentage overlap between repertoires was calculated by dividing the number of shared unique clonotypes by the size of the smaller repertoire. Repertoire richness was assessed with RTK rarefaction, the Chao1 estimator, and Recon v2.1 estimates of unobserved clonotypes. Generation probabilities were computed with OLGA for all TCRbeta clonotypes obtained by the gDNA method from several donors. Here the immuneACCESS table is served through TCRdb, limited to in-frame sequences with V and J called. Missing clones are a known gap in these copies; in checked studies unresolved V genes cover under half, and the rest lacks a known reason. D and trimming come from the DNA, and the V and J calls and clone size come from that table. The sample contains about a million clones, about 75% of them found a single time. Approximately 1.5% of the sample is in the top ten clones.

Donors were healthy HIV-negative adults with no recently reported acute infections or vaccinations. Every donor was a Caucasian adult living in Nashville, Tennessee, USA. CD4+ T cells were enriched by magnetic negative selection, after which naive cells were positively selected on CD45RA and the negative fraction was taken as the memory subset. After blood collection by leukapheresis, PBMCs were isolated using Ficoll-Histopaque density gradient centrifugation and then cryopreserved in the vapor phase of liquid nitrogen. Analytical flow cytometry was used to check the purity and quantity of each magnetically sorted T cell population. From each sorted fraction, genomic DNA was isolated and quantified by UV absorbance on a Nanodrop 2000c.

This receptor was taken from a man younger than 30 in good health. Recombination linked TRBV6-5 to TRBJ2-5, and the D gene may be TRBD2, 5 bases matching. Sequenced material: memory CD4+ T cells sorted from blood. Taken with the paper, the label for cell subset or site translates to: CD45RA-negative fraction. CDR3 sequence: CASSYGGQETQYF. The DNA sequence is given as TGTGCCAGCAGTTATGGAGGACAAGAGACCCAGTACTTC.